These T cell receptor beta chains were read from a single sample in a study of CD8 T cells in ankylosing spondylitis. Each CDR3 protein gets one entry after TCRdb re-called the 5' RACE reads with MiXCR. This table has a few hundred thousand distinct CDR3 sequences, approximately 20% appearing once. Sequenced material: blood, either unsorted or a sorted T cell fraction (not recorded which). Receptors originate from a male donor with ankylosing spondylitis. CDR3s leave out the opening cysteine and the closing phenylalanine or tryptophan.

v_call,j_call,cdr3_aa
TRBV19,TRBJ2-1,ASTPGLVSYNEQF
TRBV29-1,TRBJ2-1,SVGRYNEQF
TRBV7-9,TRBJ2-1,ASTTSGSLHNEQF
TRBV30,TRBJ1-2,AWSYPGGSHYGYT
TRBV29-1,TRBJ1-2,SVEVADLRGYT
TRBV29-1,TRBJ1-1,SVERPTGLDTEAF
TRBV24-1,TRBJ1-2,ATSDSGTYGYT
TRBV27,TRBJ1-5,ASSLGGGYSNQPQH
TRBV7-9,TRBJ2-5,ASSSRDSFWETQY
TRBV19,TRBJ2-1,ASSMGQGGHEQF
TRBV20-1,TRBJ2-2,SAARPDPNPDTGELF
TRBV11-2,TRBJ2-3,ASSLDVGLALDTQY
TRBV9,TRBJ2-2,ASTVATSDPLYTGELF
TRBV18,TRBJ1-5,ASSPKTEPSNQPQH
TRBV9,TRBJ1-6,ASSIGQGGSPLH
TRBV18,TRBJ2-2,ASSLLGPGELF
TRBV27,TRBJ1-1,ASSWDRNTEAF
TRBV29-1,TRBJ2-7,SVVRDTVPYEQY
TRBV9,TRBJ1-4,ASSMGGQGPEKLF
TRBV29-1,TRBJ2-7,SVKPPDGYEQY
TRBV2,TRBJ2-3,ASSEGQLTDTQY
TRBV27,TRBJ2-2,ASSLLGRGELF
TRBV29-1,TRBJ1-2,SVEGFNRGDGYT
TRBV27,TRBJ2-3,ASSQGMETDTQY
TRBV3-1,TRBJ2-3,ASSQDELAAGTDTQY
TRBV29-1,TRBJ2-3,SVEEGQHLHTDTQY
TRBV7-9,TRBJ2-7,ASSFEYEQY
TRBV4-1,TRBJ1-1,ASSQEETGANTEAF
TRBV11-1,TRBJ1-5,ASSLGGQGGYSNQPQH
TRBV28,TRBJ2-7,ASSLRGLADYEQY
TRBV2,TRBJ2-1,ASSAGGAEQF
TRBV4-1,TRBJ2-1,ASSLTKGAGEQF
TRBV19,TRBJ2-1,ASSITATSYNEQF
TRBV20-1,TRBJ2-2,SASGGRATGELF
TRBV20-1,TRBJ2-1,SARWATDGYNEQF
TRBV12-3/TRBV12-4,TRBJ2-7,ASSPGYEQY
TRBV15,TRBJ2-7,ATSSGLHYEQY
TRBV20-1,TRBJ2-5,SARPGLPREETQY
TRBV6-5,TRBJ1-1,ASSYSGGSSEAF
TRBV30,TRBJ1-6,AWSRDSLNSPLH
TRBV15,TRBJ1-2,ATSSLLGQGVVYGYT
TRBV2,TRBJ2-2,ASSESERTGELF
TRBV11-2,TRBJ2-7,ASSPRTVLGEQY
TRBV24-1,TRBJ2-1,ATSDLRQGRAEQF
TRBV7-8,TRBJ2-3,ASSWTGSARDTQY
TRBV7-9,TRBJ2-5,ASSLVGTSGETQY
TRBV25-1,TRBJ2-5,ASSESGPGGTQY
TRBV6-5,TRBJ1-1,ASSYRADNTEAF
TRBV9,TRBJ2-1,ASSVVAIQVSLYNEQF
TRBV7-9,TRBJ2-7,ASSLAPRGHYEQY